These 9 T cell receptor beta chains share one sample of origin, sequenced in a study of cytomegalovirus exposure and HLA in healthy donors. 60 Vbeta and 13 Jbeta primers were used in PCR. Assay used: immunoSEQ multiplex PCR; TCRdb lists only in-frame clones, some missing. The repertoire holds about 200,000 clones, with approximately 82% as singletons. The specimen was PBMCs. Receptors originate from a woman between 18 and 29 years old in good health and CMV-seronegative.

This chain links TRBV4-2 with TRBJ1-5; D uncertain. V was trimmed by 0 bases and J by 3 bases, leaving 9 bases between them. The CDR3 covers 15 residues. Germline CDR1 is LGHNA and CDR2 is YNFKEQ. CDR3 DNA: TGTGCCAGCAGCCAAGATTGGACTGTCAATCAGCCCCAGCATTTT. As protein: CASSQDWTVNQPQHF.

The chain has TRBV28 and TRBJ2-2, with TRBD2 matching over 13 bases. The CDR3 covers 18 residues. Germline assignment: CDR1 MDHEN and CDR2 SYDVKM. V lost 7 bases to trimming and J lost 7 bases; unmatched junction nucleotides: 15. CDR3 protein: CASTPSGLAGVRVGELFF. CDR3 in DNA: TGTGCCAGCACTCCCTCAGGACTAGCGGGAGTACGGGTCGGGGAGCTGTTTTTT.

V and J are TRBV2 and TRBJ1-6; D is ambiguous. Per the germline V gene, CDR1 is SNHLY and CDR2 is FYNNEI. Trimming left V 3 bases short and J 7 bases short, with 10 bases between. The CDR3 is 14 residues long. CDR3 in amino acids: CASSDPGDNSPLHF. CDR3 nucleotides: TGTGCCAGCAGTGATCCAGGTGACAATTCACCCCTCCACTTT.

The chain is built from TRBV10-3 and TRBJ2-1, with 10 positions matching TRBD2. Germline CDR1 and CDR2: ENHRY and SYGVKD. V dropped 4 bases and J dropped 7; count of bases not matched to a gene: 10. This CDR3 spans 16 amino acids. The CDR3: CAISAGLAVEGNEQFF. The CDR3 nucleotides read TGTGCCATCAGTGCAGGACTAGCGGTCGAGGGTAATGAGCAGTTCTTC.

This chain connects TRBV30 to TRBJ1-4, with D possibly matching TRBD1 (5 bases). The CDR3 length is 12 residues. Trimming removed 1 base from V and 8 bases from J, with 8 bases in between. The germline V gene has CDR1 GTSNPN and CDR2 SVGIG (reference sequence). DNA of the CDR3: TGTGCCTGGAGTGGACGACAGGAAAAACTGTTTTTT. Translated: CAWSGRQEKLFF.

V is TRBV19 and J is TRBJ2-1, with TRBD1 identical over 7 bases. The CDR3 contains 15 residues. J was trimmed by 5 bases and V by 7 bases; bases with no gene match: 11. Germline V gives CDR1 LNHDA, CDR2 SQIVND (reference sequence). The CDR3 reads CASTKQQGSNNEQFF. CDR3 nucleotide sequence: TGTGCCAGTACCAAACAACAGGGGTCTAACAATGAGCAGTTCTTC.

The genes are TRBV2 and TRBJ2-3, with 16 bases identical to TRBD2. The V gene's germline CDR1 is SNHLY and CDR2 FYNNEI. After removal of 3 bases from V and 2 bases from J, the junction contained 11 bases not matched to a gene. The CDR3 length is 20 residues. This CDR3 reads CASSDSGTSGRVGVTDTQYF. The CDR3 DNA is TGTGCCAGCAGTGATTCCGGGACTAGCGGGAGGGTTGGGGTCACAGATACGCAGTATTTT.

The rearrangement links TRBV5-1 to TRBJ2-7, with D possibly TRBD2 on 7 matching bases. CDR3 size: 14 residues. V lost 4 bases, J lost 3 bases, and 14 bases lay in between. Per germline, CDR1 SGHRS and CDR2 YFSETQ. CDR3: CASSLKGGGYEQYV. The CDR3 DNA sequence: TGCGCCAGCAGCCTCAAGGGGGGGGGCTACGAGCAGTACGTC.

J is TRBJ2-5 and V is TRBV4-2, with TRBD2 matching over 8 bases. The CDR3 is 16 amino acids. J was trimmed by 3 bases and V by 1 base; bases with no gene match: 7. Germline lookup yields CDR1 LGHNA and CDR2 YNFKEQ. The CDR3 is CASSQVKAGVEETQYF. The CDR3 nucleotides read TGTGCCAGCAGCCAAGTTAAAGCGGGAGTAGAAGAGACCCAGTACTTC.